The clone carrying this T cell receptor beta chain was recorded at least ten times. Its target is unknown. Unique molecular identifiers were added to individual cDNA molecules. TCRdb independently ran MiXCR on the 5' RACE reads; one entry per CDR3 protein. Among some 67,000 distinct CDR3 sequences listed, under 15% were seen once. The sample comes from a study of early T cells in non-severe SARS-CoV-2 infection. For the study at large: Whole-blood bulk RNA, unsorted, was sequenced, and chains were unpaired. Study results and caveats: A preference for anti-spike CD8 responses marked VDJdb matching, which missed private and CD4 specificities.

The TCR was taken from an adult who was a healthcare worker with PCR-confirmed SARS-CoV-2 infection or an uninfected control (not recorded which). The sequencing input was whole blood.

CDR3 nucleotide sequence: TGCGCCAGTACCGCAGGAGAGGCCACTGAAGCTTTCTTT. This sequence encodes CASTAGEATEAFF. The chain carries TRBV5-1 and TRBJ1-1; D not certain. Germline-derived CDR1 and CDR2 are SGHRS and YFSETQ. Trimming took 8 bases from V and 4 from J, leaving 15 bases between them. The CDR3 covers 13 residues.